This T cell receptor beta chain was captured in a study of cytomegalovirus exposure and HLA in healthy donors. With regard to this clone: The antigen remains unidentified.

Findings and caveats of the study: Relative to the approximately 700-donor mean, N-insertions were reportedly fewer in an Asian-associated ancestry cluster in a later analysis. Donor immune exposure was known only as CMV serostatus.

The primer mix had 60 Vbeta and 13 Jbeta primers. Repertoires were generated with immunoSEQ multiplex PCR, while TCRdb's copy carries only in-frame clones and drops some. The profile covers some 150,000 clones, with roughly 79% appearing a single time and 4.9% taken by the ten largest. The CDR3 contains 16 residues. Germline assignment: CDR1 SNHLY and CDR2 FYNNEI. Trimming removed 2 bases from V and 5 bases from J, with 18 bases in between. Sequenced input: PBMCs. The chain uses TRBV2 and TRBJ1-2, with TRBD1 as a possible D gene (5 bases). The receptor comes from a woman between 18 and 29 years old in good health and CMV-seropositive. Here the CDR3 DNA reads TGTGCCAGCAGTGAACCTTTGGTCAGGGCCTTGTATGGCTACACCTTC. Protein: CASSEPLVRALYGYTF.